This T cell receptor (beta chain) is from a study of technical replicates of blood from several donors. Germline CDR1 is WSHSY and CDR2 is SAAADI. CDR3 length: 13 residues. The ends were cut back, 6 bases at V and 5 bases at J, with 14 bases in the middle. Sequencing was performed with immunoSEQ multiplex PCR; in TCRdb, only in-frame clones are kept and a portion is missing. Of 60,000 to 90,000 clones listed, almost 98% are singletons. Sample: T cells isolated from PBMCs. The TCR was taken from a human donor in good health. V and J are TRBV10-2 and TRBJ2-7; a weak D match, TRBD1 (6 bases). The CDR3 DNA reads as TGCGCCAGCAGCCCGACAGGACCGCACGAGCAGTACTTC. It encodes CASSPTGPHEQYF.